These 20 T cell receptor beta chains share one sample of origin, sequenced in a study of CXCR3-negative and CXCR3-positive naive CD8 T cells. These receptors lack a known antigen. Findings and limits, study-wide: CXCR3-negative naive cells had less hydrophobic TRB CDR3s than did CXCR3-positive naive cells.

Libraries of TRB cDNA were made by 5' RACE and carried UMIs. One entry per CDR3 protein, without DNA, is what TCRdb gives after re-calling the 5' RACE reads. The record lists 95,000 to 100,000 distinct CDR3 sequences, of which the ten most abundant hold roughly 1.1%. Sequencing was done on a sample of naive CXCR3+ CD8+ T cells from blood. Subset given: CD45RO-CCR7+CD27+CD95- naive CD8+ T cells expressing CXCR3 (TNR3+). The receptor set was obtained from a human donor in good health. Some clones in this sample may be carry-over from other donors' samples.

The chain is built from TRBV7-9 and TRBJ2-5. CDR1 is SEHNR and CDR2 is FQNEAQ in the germline V gene (reference sequence). The CDR3 is made up of 13 amino acids. CDR3: CASSSTVWETQYF.

This chain joins TRBV12-3 or TRBV12-4 and TRBJ2-1. The CDR3 covers 17 residues. CDR3 loop: CASSLISVLFSLNEQFF.

V usage is TRBV6-7 and J usage is TRBJ1-5; the TCRdb call, TRBD1, lacks DNA for checking. TRBV6-7 is annotated as an ORF whose role is uncertain. The CDR3 totals 17 residues. The CDR3 sequence: CASRTSHREYSNQPQHF.

The gene calls are TRBV13 and TRBJ1-1; the D call of TRBD1 rests on TCRdb alone, since no DNA is present to check it. The length of the CDR3 is 12 residues. Germline CDR1 PRHDT, CDR2 FYEKMQ (reference sequence). The CDR3 sequence is CASSLGQGPAFF.

The rearrangement links TRBV5-1 to TRBJ2-7; the TCRdb call, TRBD1, lacks DNA for checking. Germline lookup yields CDR1 SGHRS and CDR2 YFSETQ. The CDR3 length is 15 residues. The CDR3 sequence: CASPSPGARPYEQYF.

V and J are TRBV15 and TRBJ2-1; the TRBD1 assignment by TCRdb is unverifiable without DNA. This CDR3 spans 13 amino acids. Germline CDR1 LNHNV, CDR2 YYDKDF (reference sequence). CDR3 sequence: CATEQQGYNEQFF.

The chain has TRBV7-9 and TRBJ2-5; the D call from TCRdb, TRBD2, cannot be confirmed without DNA. The CDR3 has 19 amino acids. The germline CDR1 and CDR2 sequences are SEHNR and FQNEAQ (reference sequence). CDR3 sequence reads: CASSSTRLAGGRNEETQYF.

CDR3 sequence: CASSQDKGLLDGYTF. This chain uses TRBV4-3 with TRBJ1-2; lacking DNA, the TRBD1 call made by TCRdb goes unchecked. Germline loops: CDR1 LGHNA, CDR2 YSLEER. CDR3 length: 15 residues.

The chain couples TRBV7-3 to TRBJ2-6. CDR3 size: 14 residues. Germline assignment: CDR1 SGHTA and CDR2 FQGTGA. The CDR3 protein is CASSPDSGANVLTF.

The gene calls are TRBV28 and TRBJ1-1; TCRdb proposes TRBD1, but this gene call is untestable without DNA. This CDR3 contains 16 residues. Germline V gives CDR1 MDHEN, CDR2 SYDVKM. CDR3 in amino acids: CASSLSWGQGVSEAFF.

V usage is TRBV27 and J usage is TRBJ2-1. CDR3 length: 11 residues. Germline V gene sequence: CDR1 MNHEY, CDR2 SMNVEV (reference sequence). The CDR3: CATRRGNEQFF.

The CDR3 here is CASSDGTNTGELFF. V is TRBV6-4 and J is TRBJ2-2; there is no DNA to check the TCRdb D call of TRBD2. Per the germline V gene, CDR1 is MRHNA and CDR2 is SNTAGT. This CDR3 comprises 14 residues.

CDR3 sequence: CASITTAGRTNENLFF. This chain links TRBV2 with TRBJ1-4. The length of the CDR3 is 16 residues. Germline V gene lookup returns CDR1 SNHLY and CDR2 FYNNEI.

The V and J genes are TRBV7-9 and TRBJ1-4; without DNA, the TCRdb call of TRBD1 cannot be checked. Germline V lookup: CDR1 SEHNR, CDR2 FQNEAQ (reference sequence). CDR3 length: 12 residues. CDR3: CASRGGHEKLFF.

The V and J genes are TRBV5-6 and TRBJ2-1; there is no DNA to check the TCRdb D call of TRBD1. The CDR3 is 12 amino acids. The germline V gene encodes CDR1 SGHDT and CDR2 YYEEEE. CDR3 sequence: CASSLEVGREFF.

The V and J genes are TRBV7-3 and TRBJ2-7; with no DNA, the TCRdb D assignment of TRBD1 cannot be verified. There are 15 residues in the CDR3. Germline V CDR1 and CDR2: SGHTA, FQGTGA. The CDR3 sequence is CASSPYGGSSYEQYF.

The rearrangement joins TRBV7-9 to TRBJ2-7; TCRdb calls TRBD2, which cannot be checked without DNA. Germline lookup yields CDR1 SEHNR and CDR2 FQNEAQ (reference sequence). The CDR3 is 15 amino acids. The CDR3 loop is CASSAGLAGEYEQYF.

The rearrangement joins TRBV28 to TRBJ1-1. Germline V lookup: CDR1 MDHEN, CDR2 SYDVKM. This CDR3 has 14 amino acids. The CDR3 region is CASSLATAGTEAFF.

The chain links TRBV10-3 to TRBJ2-7; TCRdb's D call of TRBD1 is untestable without DNA. The CDR3 extends over 15 amino acids. Germline V gene lookup returns CDR1 ENHRY and CDR2 SYGVKD. The CDR3 sequence is CAISEMGAGAYEQYF.

The V gene is TRBV12-3 or TRBV12-4, the J gene TRBJ2-1; TCRdb's D call of TRBD1 is untestable without DNA. This CDR3 region has 16 residues. This chain's CDR3 is CASTPGQGSSYNEQFF.